This TCR beta chain derives from a study of blood T cell repertoires in COVID-19. About the study: Samples of COVID-19 (acute and convalescent) were obtained from the United States, Italy and Spain. Sources were T cells, B-cell-depleted T cells, or PBMCs; the material itself was cDNA or gDNA.

J was trimmed by 7 bases and V by 1 base; bases with no gene match: 3. Germline V gene sequence: CDR1 SEHNR, CDR2 FQNEAQ (reference sequence). The CDR3 totals 14 residues. Original processing notes: Using reference gene primer amplification, nucleated cell counts were estimated. Clones were read by immunoSEQ multiplex PCR, and TCRdb kept only the in-frame ones, dropping some. From that table come the V and J calls and clone size; the DNA was used to work out D and trimming. This sample carries 100,000 or so clones, 80% to 90% of them seen once, and the ten largest clones take around 5.4%. This chain links TRBV7-9 with TRBJ2-2, with TRBD2 identical over 7 bases. The specimen was peripheral blood. The receptor comes from a human donor in a cohort sampled during active COVID-19. CDR3 in amino acids: CASSLVAGFGELFF. The CDR3 bases are TGTGCCAGCAGCTTAGTAGCGGGTTTCGGGGAGCTGTTTTTT.